The rows below give T cell receptor beta chains drawn from one sample of a study of beta chain features in type 1 diabetes. Only in-frame clones appear in the TCRdb table, and some are missing; sequencing was by immunoSEQ multiplex PCR. The sample lists about 340,000 clones, approximately 12% seen once, with over 0.014% in the top ten. Sequenced: naive CD4+ T cells from blood. These receptors all stem from a woman aged 18-35 years with type 1 diabetes. The conserved cysteine and the conserved F or W are not part of the CDR3 here. The D gene is left open where the match is weak.

J gene | D gene | V gene | CDR3 protein
TRBJ2-3 | TRBD2 | TRBV18 | ASSPTSGRAHTQY
TRBJ2-3 | . | TRBV4-3 | ASSAADMSSADTQY
TRBJ2-5 | TRBD1 | TRBV9 | ASSMRTGARETQY
TRBJ2-3 | . | TRBV7-2 | ASSAIRLDTQY
TRBJ2-3 | . | TRBV6-5 | ASRARTDTQY
TRBJ2-1 | TRBD2 | TRBV11-2 | ASSPPSGSYEQF
TRBJ2-7 | . | TRBV28 | ASGWRDRDEQY
TRBJ1-1 | . | TRBV29-1 | SSKEDAVDLSNTEAF
TRBJ1-1 | . | TRBV28 | ASPAGGVNTEAF
TRBJ1-5 | . | TRBV15 | ATSRAGHRMGVNQPQH
TRBJ1-1 | . | TRBV2 | ASSVGSMNTEAF
TRBJ2-3 | TRBD2 | TRBV2 | ASSTRLAGATQY
TRBJ1-4 | . | TRBV30 | AWNRVADEKLF
TRBJ2-1 | . | TRBV5-4 | ASSQTGEAF
TRBJ2-7 | . | TRBV11-3 | ASSADRNYEQY
TRBJ2-5 | TRBD2 | TRBV19 | ASSIIGGRETQY
TRBJ1-3 | TRBD1 | TRBV9 | ASSAGGKDGNTIY
TRBJ2-7 | TRBD2 | TRBV10-3 | AISVLPAGASYEQY
TRBJ2-7 | . | TRBV4-2 | ASSQVRVPYEQY
TRBJ2-7 | . | TRBV7-3 | ASSAGGLDYEQY
TRBJ2-1 | . | TRBV27 | ASSFEGAGRYEQF
TRBJ2-5 | TRBD1 | TRBV2 | ASSSGQGGLETQY
TRBJ2-7 | . | TRBV28 | ASSSAYEQY
TRBJ2-5 | TRBD1 | TRBV4-1 | ASSQKGQQETQY
TRBJ1-1 | . | TRBV9 | ASSAPGRGEAF
TRBJ2-4 | . | TRBV11-2 | ASSPGGQDLTKNIQY
TRBJ2-3 | . | TRBV30 | AWAPSGWPDTQY
TRBJ1-5 | . | TRBV2 | ASSGDKWGNQPQH
TRBJ2-1 | TRBD2 | TRBV11-2 | ASSFRLAGGINEQF
TRBJ1-1 | TRBD1 | TRBV5-4 | ASSPARQGAGTEAF
TRBJ2-2 | TRBD1 | TRBV5-1 | ASSLQDRGSGELF
TRBJ2-6 | . | TRBV7-3 | ASSYQVSGANVLT
TRBJ1-1 | . | TRBV6-5 | ASSYEAEAEAF
TRBJ2-1 | . | TRBV29-1 | SVWGRRNEQF
TRBJ2-1 | TRBD1 | TRBV19 | ASSIGQGLSYNEQF
TRBJ2-1 | TRBD1 | TRBV19 | ASSMVYGTGSRNEQF
TRBJ1-4 | TRBD1 | TRBV5-1 | ASSRRGTVGEKLF
TRBJ1-1 | . | TRBV2 | ASSDGGAEAF
TRBJ2-5 | . | TRBV25-1 | ASSEGMGGDQETQY
TRBJ2-2 | TRBD2 | TRBV7-2 | ASSPPGLAGGSGELF
TRBJ2-1 | . | TRBV10-3 | AISPTRDTFYNEQF
TRBJ1-2 | TRBD1 | TRBV6-5 | ASSYQYRGYGYT
TRBJ2-7 | TRBD2 | TRBV11-2 | ASSLGTSGSYEQY
TRBJ2-7 | . | TRBV6-5 | ATRVSGLRYEQY
TRBJ2-3 | . | TRBV2 | ASMGGGADTQY
TRBJ1-1 | . | TRBV29-1 | SVSRGNTEAF
TRBJ2-5 | TRBD2 | TRBV14 | ASSQDKGLAGRETQY
TRBJ2-2 | . | TRBV5-4 | ASSLSVYSVTGELF
TRBJ2-1 | . | TRBV11-3 | ASSSNNEQF
TRBJ2-5 | . | TRBV29-1 | SVSGEPRETQY
TRBJ2-2 | TRBD2 | TRBV11-2 | ASSLTLAGTNTGELF
TRBJ1-4 | . | TRBV9 | ASSVASQGGLF
TRBJ2-5 | TRBD1 | TRBV6-5 | ASSYSTGEAETQY